This T cell receptor (beta chain) was captured by sequencing in a study of persistence of HIV-infected CD4 T cells. The wider study: Multiple blood draws of up to about 200 mL, except a couple of donors with single leukapheresis. General study results and limits: TCRbeta richness was lower in CMV- and Gag-responding cells than in anti-CD3/anti-CD28-responding cells.

The CDR3 has 15 residues. Germline values: CDR1 MNHEY, CDR2 SVGAGI. This was the immunoSEQ version 4 assay in survey mode. Sequenced by immunoSEQ multiplex PCR; TCRdb stores in-frame clones only, minus some. The sample lists under 45,000 clones, around 89% occurring once. A note on this clone: Its antigen is unknown. Compared with germline, one end of the junction differs, possibly owing to a read error. The same CDR3 arises from other DNA sequences in this sample as well.

This nonspecific control used anti-CD3/anti-CD28 bead stimulation of CD4+ T cells. CD4+ T cells upregulating both CD40 ligand and CD69 were sorted as responding cells. For at least 4 years, plasma HIV-1 RNA was undetectable (<50 copies/mL). Sample: CD4+ T cells sorted from PBMCs after roughly 19-hour stimulation, taken from a patient who received antiretroviral therapy. The TCR sequence derives from an adult man with HIV who was CMV-seropositive. This sequence joins TRBV6-5 and TRBJ2-7; TRBD2 might be the D (7 bases). CDR3 loop: CASSRGQPGGGEQYF. The CDR3 bases are TGTGCCAGCAGTAGGGGACAACCGGGAGGAGGGGAGCAGTATTTC.